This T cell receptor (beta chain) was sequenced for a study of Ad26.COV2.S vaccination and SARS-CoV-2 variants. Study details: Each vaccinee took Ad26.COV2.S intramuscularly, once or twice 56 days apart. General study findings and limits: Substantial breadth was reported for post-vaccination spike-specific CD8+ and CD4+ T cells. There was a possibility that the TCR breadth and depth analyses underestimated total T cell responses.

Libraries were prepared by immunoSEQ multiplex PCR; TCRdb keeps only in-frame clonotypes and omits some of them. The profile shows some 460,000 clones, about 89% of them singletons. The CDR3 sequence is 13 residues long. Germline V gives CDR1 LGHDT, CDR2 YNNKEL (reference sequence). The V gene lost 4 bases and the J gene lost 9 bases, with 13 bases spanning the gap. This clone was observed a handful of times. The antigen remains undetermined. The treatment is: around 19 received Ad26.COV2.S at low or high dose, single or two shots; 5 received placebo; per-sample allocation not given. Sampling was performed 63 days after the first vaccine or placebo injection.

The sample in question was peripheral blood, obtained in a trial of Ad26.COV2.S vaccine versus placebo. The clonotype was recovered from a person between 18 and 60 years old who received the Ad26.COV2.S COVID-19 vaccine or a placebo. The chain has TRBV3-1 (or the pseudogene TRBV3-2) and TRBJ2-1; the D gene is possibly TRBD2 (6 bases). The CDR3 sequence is CASSPPSVGEQFF. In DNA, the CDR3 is TGTGCCAGCAGCCCTCCTAGCGTGGGTGAGCAGTTCTTC.